Following are 20 T cell receptor beta chains from one sample sequenced in a study of regulatory T cells in long-lasting Graves disease. The time point is: newly diagnosed GD, antithyroid drugs for less than 3 months. There was RNA extracted from PBMCs, and the TCR library was made from it. HTBI primers from iRepertoire and Arm-PCR of CDR3 regions yielded the TCR beta libraries. TCRdb re-called the multiplex PCR reads through MiXCR, storing one row per CDR3 protein. The sample has about 300,000 distinct CDR3 sequences; 15% to 20% are singletons. Sequences were derived from peripheral blood mononuclear cells (PBMCs), sampled at new diagnosis, from a patient treated with antithyroid drugs. Every receptor here comes from a female donor with Graves disease.

The table lists this clonotype with many counts. This chain links TRBV9 with TRBJ2-5; perhaps D is TRBD1 or TRBD2 (7 bases each). V was clipped by 0 bases and J by 5 bases, with 17 bases between them. This CDR3 comprises 16 residues. Germline CDR1 and CDR2: SGDLS and YYNGEE. In nucleotides, the CDR3 is TGTGCCAGCAGCGTAGGCTCAGGGGGGGGTGATGAGACCCAGTACTTC. Translated, it gives CASSVGSGGGDETQYF.

The chain recombines TRBV3-1 with TRBJ2-7, with TRBD1 matching 7 bases. With V trimmed by 10 bases and J by 3 bases, 6 bases remained unmatched. The length of the CDR3 is 12 residues. Germline-derived CDR1 and CDR2 are LGHDT and YNNKEL (reference sequence). The CDR3 sequence: CATRTGNYEQYF. CDR3 in DNA: TGTGCCACCAGGACAGGAAACTACGAGCAGTACTTC.

The sample holds many counts of this clonotype. This CDR3 is CATSPNPGQGYNEQFF. CDR3 in DNA: TGTGCCACCTCGCCAAATCCGGGACAGGGATACAATGAGCAGTTCTTC. V usage is TRBV24-1 and J usage is TRBJ2-1; 9 nucleotides align to TRBD1. The germline V gene has CDR1 KGHDR and CDR2 SFDVKD. Trimming cost V 9 bases and J 4 bases; bases outside gene matches: 12. The CDR3 has 16 residues.

This clonotype was seen repeatedly, ten times or more. This chain connects TRBV20-1 to TRBJ2-3; 13 nucleotides match TRBD2. This CDR3 contains 15 residues. Per germline, CDR1 DFQATT and CDR2 SNEGSKA (reference sequence). V lost 3 bases, J lost 4 bases, and 4 bases stayed unmatched. The CDR3 spells CSARRLAGGADTQYF. In nucleotides, the CDR3 is TGCAGTGCTAGGAGACTAGCGGGAGGTGCAGATACGCAGTATTTT.

This clonotype was observed many times. The V and J genes are TRBV12-3 or TRBV12-4 and TRBJ2-1, with 11 bases lining up with TRBD2. CDR3 length: 19 residues. The V and J ends lost 2 bases and 4 bases, in that order; junction bases with no gene match: 13. The CDR3 sequence is CASSLSGGTSGRQYNEQFF. The CDR3 DNA reads as TGTGCCAGCAGTTTAAGTGGGGGAACTAGCGGGAGACAATACAATGAGCAGTTCTTC.

In nucleotides, the CDR3 is TGTGCCAGCAGTTCGACAGGGGGAAACATTCAGTACTTC. It is translated as CASSSTGGNIQYF. The J gene is TRBJ2-4, the V gene TRBV12-3 or TRBV12-4; 9 bases match TRBD1. The CDR3 has 13 residues. V dropped 4 bases and J dropped 6; count of bases not matched to a gene: 1.

This clonotype was detected many times. V and J are TRBV5-1 and TRBJ2-7, with 10 nucleotides matching TRBD2. V shed 0 bases and J 7 bases; nucleotides not matched to a gene: 7. Germline-derived CDR1 and CDR2 are SGHRS and YFSETQ. The CDR3 runs 15 residues. CDR3 sequence reads: CASSLALAGVREQYF. The CDR3 DNA is TGCGCCAGCAGCTTGGCCCTAGCGGGAGTTCGAGAGCAGTACTTC.

The V and J genes are TRBV12-3 or TRBV12-4 and TRBJ2-5; 8 bases align to TRBD2. With V trimmed by 3 bases and J by 5 bases, 5 bases remained unmatched. The CDR3 totals 14 residues. The DNA for the CDR3 is TGTGCCAGCAGTTTGCTAGCGGGTGGGGAGACCCAGTACTTC. It codes for CASSLLAGGETQYF.

This clonotype was seen ten or more times. The chain has TRBV12-3 or TRBV12-4 and TRBJ1-4, with no clear D. There are 16 residues in the CDR3. Trimming pared 5 bases from V and 3 bases from J, leaving 16 bases between. The CDR3 DNA reads TGTGCCAGCAGTACCTTGGTGGGGTCGCCTAATGAAAAACTGTTTTTT. Protein sequence: CASSTLVGSPNEKLFF.

This clonotype was observed at least ten times. The chain couples TRBV5-6 to TRBJ1-4, with D perhaps matching TRBD1 (5 bases). The CDR3 contains 13 residues. The V end lost 4 bases, the J end lost 5 bases, and 9 bases lay between the germline ends. The V gene's germline CDR1 is SGHDT and CDR2 YYEEEE. CDR3 residues: CASSLGPNEKLFF. The CDR3 DNA follows: TGTGCCAGCAGCCTGGGGCCGAATGAAAAACTGTTTTTT.

Many counts were recorded for this clonotype. The chain combines TRBV6-1 with TRBJ1-1; no clear D gene. From germline, CDR1 is MNHNS and CDR2 SASEGT. The V end lost 2 bases, the J end lost 0 bases, and 10 bases lay between the germline ends. This CDR3 contains 15 residues. The CDR3 reads CASSEKRRLNTEAFF. CDR3 coding DNA: TGTGCCAGCAGTGAAAAGAGGAGACTGAACACTGAAGCTTTCTTT.

The chain uses TRBV15 and TRBJ2-2, with 7 bases identical to TRBD1. V lost 2 bases and J lost 0; bases outside the gene matches: 6. Germline V gene data show CDR1 as LNHNV and CDR2 as YYDKDF (reference sequence). This CDR3 spans 17 amino acids. The CDR3 here is CATSRWPGQTNTGELFF. CDR3 sequence (DNA): TGTGCCACCAGCAGATGGCCGGGACAGACGAACACCGGGGAGCTGTTTTTT.

This clonotype appeared a few times. The chain is built from TRBV6-1 and TRBJ2-1, with TRBD2 identical over 7 bases. Germline V gene data show CDR1 as MNHNS and CDR2 as SASEGT. The CDR3 covers 15 residues. The J segment lost 5 bases and the V segment lost 7 bases, leaving 11 bases of the junction unmatched. CDR3 protein: CASTSLASGNNEQFF. The CDR3 DNA reads as TGTGCCAGCACCTCCCTGGCTAGCGGAAACAATGAGCAGTTCTTC.

At least ten counts were recorded for this clonotype. The chain recombines TRBV10-3 with TRBJ2-7, with D possibly TRBD1 on 5 matching bases. The CDR3 is 12 residues long. Germline CDR1 and CDR2: ENHRY and SYGVKD. V dropped 8 bases and J dropped 7 bases, with 15 bases sitting between them. The CDR3 sequence is CAIGIQAGEQYF. The CDR3 nucleotides are TGTGCCATCGGGATACAGGCCGGGGAGCAGTACTTC.

J is TRBJ2-1 and V is TRBV7-8, with 9 bases aligning to TRBD1. The CDR3 covers 16 residues. Germline V CDR1 and CDR2: SGHVS, FQNEAQ. V was pared by 3 bases and J by 7 bases, with 10 bases of the junction left unmatched. The CDR3 bases are TGTGCCAGCAGCTTTGGATGGGACAGGGTGTTGAATGAGCAGTTCTTC. As protein: CASSFGWDRVLNEQFF. Complete variable domain (other parts from reference TRBV7-8 and TRBJ2-1): GAGVSQSPRYKVAKRGQDVALRCDPISGHVSLFWYQQALGQGPEFLTYFQNEAQLDKSGLPSDRFFAERPEGSVSTLKIQRTQQEDSAVYLCASSFGWDRVLNEQFFGPGTRLTVL.

This clonotype was seen ten or more times. The chain employs TRBV11-1 and TRBJ2-1; 8 bases align to TRBD2. V was pared by 2 bases and J by 4 bases, with 10 bases of the junction left unmatched. The germline gives CDR1 SGHAT, CDR2 FQDESV (reference sequence). CDR3 size: 17 residues. The CDR3 bases are TGTGCCAGCAGCTTATCAACGGGCGGGAGGCGATACAATGAGCAGTTCTTC. It specifies CASSLSTGGRRYNEQFF. Filled out from reference TRBV11-1 and TRBJ2-1, the complete variable domain reads EAEVAQSPRYKITEKSQAVAFWCDPISGHATLYWYRQILGQGPELLVQFQDESVVDDSQLPKDRFSAERLKGVDSTLKIQPAELGDSAMYLCASSLSTGGRRYNEQFFGPGTRLTVL.

About this clonotype: A read error may be the cause here, since a much bigger clone is one base away. Without the conserved terminal phenylalanine or tryptophan, this CDR3 likely stems from a read error. V and J are TRBV27 and TRBJ2-1; D assignment may be TRBD1 or TRBD2 (6 bases each). The CDR3 loop spans 15 amino acids. Trimming pared 6 bases from V and 6 bases from J, leaving 18 bases between. Germline V lookup: CDR1 MNHEY, CDR2 SMNVEV (reference sequence). CDR3 in amino acids: CASSRGLTRGNEQFL. The CDR3 nucleotides read TGTGCCAGCAGCCGGGGACTTACCAGGGGCAATGAGCAGTTCCTC.

This chain joins TRBV19 and TRBJ2-7; D might be TRBD2 (7 bases). The V gene's germline CDR1 is LNHDA and CDR2 SQIVND (reference sequence). Trimming removed 3 bases from V and 6 bases from J, with 15 bases in between. The length of the CDR3 is 14 residues. This CDR3 is CASSIRGPGGEQYF. CDR3 DNA sequence: TGTGCCAGTAGTATCAGGGGCCCGGGGGGCGAGCAGTACTTC.

Ten or more counts support this clonotype. The chain uses TRBV12-5 and TRBJ2-1; 7 nucleotides agree with TRBD1. There are 14 residues in the CDR3. J lost 8 bases, V lost 5 bases, and 9 bases had no gene match. Looked up from germline, CDR1 is LGHNT and CDR2 is FRNRAP. The CDR3 DNA reads as TGTGCTAGTGGTCCCATAGACAGGGATGATGAGCAGTTCTTC. It specifies CASGPIDRDDEQFF.

The chain joins TRBV3-1 to TRBJ1-1; D uncertain. The CDR3 sequence is 16 residues long. CDR1 LGHDT and CDR2 YNNKEL come from the germline V gene (reference sequence). The V end lost 5 bases, the J end lost 1 base, and 17 bases lay between the germline ends. In DNA, the CDR3 is TGTGCCAGCAGCGGGGAGGGCGTGGGGAAGAACACTGAAGCTTTCTTT. Its translation is CASSGEGVGKNTEAFF.